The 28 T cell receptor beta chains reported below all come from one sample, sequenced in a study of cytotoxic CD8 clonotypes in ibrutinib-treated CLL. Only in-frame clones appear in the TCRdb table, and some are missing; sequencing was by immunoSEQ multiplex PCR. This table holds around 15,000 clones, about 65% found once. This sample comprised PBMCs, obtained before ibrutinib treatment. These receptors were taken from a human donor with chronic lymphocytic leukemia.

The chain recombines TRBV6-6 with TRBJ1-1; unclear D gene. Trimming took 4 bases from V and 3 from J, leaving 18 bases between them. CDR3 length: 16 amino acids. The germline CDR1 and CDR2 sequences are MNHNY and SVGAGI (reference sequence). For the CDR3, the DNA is TGTGCCAGCAGTTTTGACACCTCCAAAGGAGACACTGAAGCTTTCTTT. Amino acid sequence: CASSFDTSKGDTEAFF.

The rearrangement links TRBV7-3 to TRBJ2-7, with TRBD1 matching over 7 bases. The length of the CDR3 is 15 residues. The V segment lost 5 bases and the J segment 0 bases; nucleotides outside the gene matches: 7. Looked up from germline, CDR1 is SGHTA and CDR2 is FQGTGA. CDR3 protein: CASSPGTDFSYEQYF. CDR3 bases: TGTGCCAGCAGCCCCGGGACAGACTTCTCCTACGAGCAGTACTTC.

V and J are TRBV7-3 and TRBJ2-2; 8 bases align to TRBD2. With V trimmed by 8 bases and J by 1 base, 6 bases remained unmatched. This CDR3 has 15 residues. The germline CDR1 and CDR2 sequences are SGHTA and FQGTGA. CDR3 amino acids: CASGVAGLNTGELFF. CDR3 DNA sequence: TGTGCCAGCGGCGTAGCGGGGTTGAACACCGGGGAGCTGTTTTTT.

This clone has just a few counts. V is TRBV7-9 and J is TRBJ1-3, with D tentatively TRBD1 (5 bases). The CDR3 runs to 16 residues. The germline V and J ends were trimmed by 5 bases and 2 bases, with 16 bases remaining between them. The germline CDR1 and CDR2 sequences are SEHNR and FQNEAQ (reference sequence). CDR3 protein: CASSTLPPGPGNTIYF. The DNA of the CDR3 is TGTGCCAGCAGCACCCTCCCCCCAGGGCCTGGAAACACCATATATTTT.

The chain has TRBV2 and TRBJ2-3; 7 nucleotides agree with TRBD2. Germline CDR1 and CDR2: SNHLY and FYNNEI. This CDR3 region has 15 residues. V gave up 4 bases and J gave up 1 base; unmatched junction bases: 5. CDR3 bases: TGTGCCAGCAGTGTGGGGCTAGCGGGCACAGATACGCAGTATTTT. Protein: CASSVGLAGTDTQYF. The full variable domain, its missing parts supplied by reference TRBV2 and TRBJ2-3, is EPEVTQTPSHQVTQMGQEVILRCVPISNHLYFYWYRQILGQKVEFLVSFYNNEISEKSEIFDDQFSVERPDGSNFTLKIRSTKLEDSAMYFCASSVGLAGTDTQYFGPGTRLTVL.

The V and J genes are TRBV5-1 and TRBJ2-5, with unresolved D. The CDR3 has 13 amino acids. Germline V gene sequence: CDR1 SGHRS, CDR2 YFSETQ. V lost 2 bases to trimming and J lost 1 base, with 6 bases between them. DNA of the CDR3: TGCGCCAGCAGCTTAGACACCCAAGAGACCCAGTACTTC. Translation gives CASSLDTQETQYF. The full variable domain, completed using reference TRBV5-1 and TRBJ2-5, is KAGVTQTPRYLIKTRGQQVTLSCSPISGHRSVSWYQQTPGQGLQFLFEYFSETQRNKGNFPGRFSGRQFSNSRSEMNVSTLELGDSALYLCASSLDTQETQYFGPGTRLLVL.

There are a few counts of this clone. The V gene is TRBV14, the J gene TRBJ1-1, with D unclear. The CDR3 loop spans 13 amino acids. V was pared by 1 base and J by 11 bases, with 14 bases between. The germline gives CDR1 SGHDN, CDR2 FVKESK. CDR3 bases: TGTGCCAGCAGCCAAGTTGGTGCGGGGTGGGCTTTCTTT. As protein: CASSQVGAGWAFF.

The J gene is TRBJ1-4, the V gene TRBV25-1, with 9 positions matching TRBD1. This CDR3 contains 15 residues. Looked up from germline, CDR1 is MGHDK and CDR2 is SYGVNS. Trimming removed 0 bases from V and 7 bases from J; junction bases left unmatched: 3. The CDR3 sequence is CASSEYYRGLEKLFF. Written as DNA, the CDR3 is TGTGCCAGCAGTGAATATTACAGGGGGCTTGAAAAACTGTTTTTT.

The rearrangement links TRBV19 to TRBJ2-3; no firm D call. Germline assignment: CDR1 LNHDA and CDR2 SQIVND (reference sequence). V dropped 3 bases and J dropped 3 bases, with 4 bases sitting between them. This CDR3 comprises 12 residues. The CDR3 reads CASSMRTDTQYF. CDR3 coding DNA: TGTGCCAGTAGTATGAGAACAGATACGCAGTATTTT.

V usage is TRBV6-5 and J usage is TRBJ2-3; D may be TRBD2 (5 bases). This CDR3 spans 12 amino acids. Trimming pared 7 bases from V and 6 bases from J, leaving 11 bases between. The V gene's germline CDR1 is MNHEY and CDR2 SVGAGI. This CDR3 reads CASKAPGDTQYF. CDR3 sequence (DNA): TGTGCCAGCAAGGCACCGGGGGATACGCAGTATTTT.

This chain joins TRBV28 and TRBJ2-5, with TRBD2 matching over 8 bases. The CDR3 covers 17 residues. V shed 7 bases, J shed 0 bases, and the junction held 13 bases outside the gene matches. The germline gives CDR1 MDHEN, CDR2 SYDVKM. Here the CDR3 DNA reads TGTGCCAGCACCTCCCAAAGCGGGGGCTGGTACCAAGAGACCCAGTACTTC. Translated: CASTSQSGGWYQETQYF.

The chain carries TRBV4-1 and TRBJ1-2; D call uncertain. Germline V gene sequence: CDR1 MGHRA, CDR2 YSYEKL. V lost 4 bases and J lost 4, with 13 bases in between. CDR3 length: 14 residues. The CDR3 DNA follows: TGCGCCAGCAGCCCCCGCATAGGGATCTATGGCTACACCTTC. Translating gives CASSPRIGIYGYTF.

The CDR3, as DNA: TGTGCACAGAGGGGGGGCGAAGATGGCTACACCTTC. This encodes CAQRGGEDGYTF. The V gene is TRBV30, the J gene TRBJ1-2, with D tentatively TRBD1 (6 bases). The CDR3 is 12 residues long. The germline V gene has CDR1 GTSNPN and CDR2 SVGIG (reference sequence).

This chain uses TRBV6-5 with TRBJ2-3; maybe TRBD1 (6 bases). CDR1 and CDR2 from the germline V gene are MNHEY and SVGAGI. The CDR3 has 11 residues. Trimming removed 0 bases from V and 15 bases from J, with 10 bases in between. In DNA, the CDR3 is TGTGCCAGCAGTTACTCGGGGGCTGCTTATTTT. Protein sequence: CASSYSGAAYF.

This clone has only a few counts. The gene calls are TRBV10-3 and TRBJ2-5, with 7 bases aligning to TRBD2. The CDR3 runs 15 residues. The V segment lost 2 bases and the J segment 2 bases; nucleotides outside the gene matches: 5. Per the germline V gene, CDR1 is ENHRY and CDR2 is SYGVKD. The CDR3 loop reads CAISEPRLAQETQYF. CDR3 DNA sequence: TGTGCCATCAGTGAGCCGAGACTAGCACAAGAGACCCAGTACTTC.

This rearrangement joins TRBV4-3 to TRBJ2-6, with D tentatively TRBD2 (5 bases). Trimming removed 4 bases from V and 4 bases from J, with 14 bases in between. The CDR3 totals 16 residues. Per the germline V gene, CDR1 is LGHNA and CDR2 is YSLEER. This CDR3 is CASSPTRVWGANVLTF. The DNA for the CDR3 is TGCGCCAGCAGCCCGACGCGGGTGTGGGGGGCCAACGTCCTGACTTTC.

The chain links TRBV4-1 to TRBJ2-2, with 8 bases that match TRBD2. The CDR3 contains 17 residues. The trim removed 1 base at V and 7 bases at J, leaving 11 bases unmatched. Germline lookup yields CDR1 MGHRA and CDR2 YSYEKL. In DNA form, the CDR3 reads TGCGCCAGCAGCCAAGGGCGAGGCGGGGGGTCCAGCGGGGAGCTGTTTTTT. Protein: CASSQGRGGGSSGELFF.

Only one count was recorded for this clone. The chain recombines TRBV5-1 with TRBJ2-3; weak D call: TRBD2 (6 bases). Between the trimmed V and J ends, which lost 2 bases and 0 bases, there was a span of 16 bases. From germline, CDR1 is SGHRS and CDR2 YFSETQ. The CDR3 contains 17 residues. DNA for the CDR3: TGCGCCAGCAGCTTCGCCCCCGGAGGGGTTAGCACAGATACGCAGTATTTT. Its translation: CASSFAPGGVSTDTQYF.

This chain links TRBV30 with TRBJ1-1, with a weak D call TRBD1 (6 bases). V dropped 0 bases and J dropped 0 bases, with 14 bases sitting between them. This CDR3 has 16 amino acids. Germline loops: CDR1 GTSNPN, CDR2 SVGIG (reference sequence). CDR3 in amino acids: CAWSVRRGGLNTEAFF. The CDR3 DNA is TGTGCCTGGAGTGTACGTCGTGGGGGGCTGAACACTGAAGCTTTCTTT.

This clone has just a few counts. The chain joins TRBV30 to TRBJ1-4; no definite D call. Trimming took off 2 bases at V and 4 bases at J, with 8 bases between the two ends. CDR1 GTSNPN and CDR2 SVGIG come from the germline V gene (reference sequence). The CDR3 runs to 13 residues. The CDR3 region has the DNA TGTGCCTGGAGTTGGAGCTATAATGAAAAACTGTTTTTT. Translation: CAWSWSYNEKLFF.

CDR3 DNA: TGTGCCAGCAGCCGCGGGGAAGGCTTAACCTACGAGCAGTACTTC. It codes for CASSRGEGLTYEQYF. The chain combines TRBV11-2 with TRBJ2-7; D may be TRBD2 (6 bases). There are 15 residues in the CDR3. Per the germline V gene, CDR1 is SGHAT and CDR2 is FQNNGV. V was pared by 5 bases and J by 2 bases, with 16 bases between.

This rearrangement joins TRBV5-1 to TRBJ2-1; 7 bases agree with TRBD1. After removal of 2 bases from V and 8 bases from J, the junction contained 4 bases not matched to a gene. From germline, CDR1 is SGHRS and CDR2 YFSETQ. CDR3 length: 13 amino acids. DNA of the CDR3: TGCGCCAGCAGCTTCGGGACAGAGGATGAGCAGTTCTTC. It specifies CASSFGTEDEQFF.

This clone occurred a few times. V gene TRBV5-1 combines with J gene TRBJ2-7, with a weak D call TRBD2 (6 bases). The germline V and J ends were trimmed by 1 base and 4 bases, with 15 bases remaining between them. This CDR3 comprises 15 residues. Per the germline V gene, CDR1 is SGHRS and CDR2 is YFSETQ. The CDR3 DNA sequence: TGCGCCAGCAGCTTGATAGTTTCGGCGGGATACGAGCAGTACTTC. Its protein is CASSLIVSAGYEQYF.

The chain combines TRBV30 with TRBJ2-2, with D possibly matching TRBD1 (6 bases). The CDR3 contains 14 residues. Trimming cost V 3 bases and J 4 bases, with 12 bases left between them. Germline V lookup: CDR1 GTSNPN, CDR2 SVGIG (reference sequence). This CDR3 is CAWSPGESTGELFF. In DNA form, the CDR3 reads TGTGCCTGGAGCCCAGGGGAAAGCACCGGGGAGCTGTTTTTT.

The CDR3 DNA is TGTGCCAGCAGTTATGATGGGGCCGGGTACGAGCAGTACTTC. Translation: CASSYDGAGYEQYF. The chain links TRBV6-6 to TRBJ2-7; tentatively, D is TRBD1 (5 bases). Germline V gene sequence: CDR1 MNHNY, CDR2 SVGAGI (reference sequence). Trimming stripped 3 bases from V and 4 bases from J, with 13 bases between. CDR3 length: 14 amino acids.

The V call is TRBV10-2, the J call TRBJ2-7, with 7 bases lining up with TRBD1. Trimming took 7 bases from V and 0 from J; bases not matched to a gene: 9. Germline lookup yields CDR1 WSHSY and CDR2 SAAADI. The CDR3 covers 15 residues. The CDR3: CASTSDRMSSYEQYF. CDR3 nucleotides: TGCGCCAGCACTTCGGACAGGATGAGCTCCTACGAGCAGTACTTC.

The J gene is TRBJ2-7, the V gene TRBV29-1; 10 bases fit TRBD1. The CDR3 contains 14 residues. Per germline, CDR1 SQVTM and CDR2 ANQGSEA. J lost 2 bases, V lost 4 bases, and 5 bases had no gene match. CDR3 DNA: TGCAGCGTTGGGGGTGGGACAGGGGCCTACGAGCAGTACTTC. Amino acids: CSVGGGTGAYEQYF.

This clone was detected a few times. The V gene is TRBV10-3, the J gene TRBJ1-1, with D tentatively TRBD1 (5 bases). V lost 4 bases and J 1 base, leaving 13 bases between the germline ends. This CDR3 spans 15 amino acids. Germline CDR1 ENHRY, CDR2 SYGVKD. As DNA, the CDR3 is TGTGCCATCAGTGCTTATGTGGGGGAGAACACTGAAGCTTTCTTT. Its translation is CAISAYVGENTEAFF.